This is a list of T cell receptor beta chains from one sample in a study of PD-L1 blockade in urothelial cancer. Measured with immunoSEQ multiplex PCR; TCRdb has only the in-frame clones, and not every one. This sample has more than 90,000 clones, with roughly 87% found just once. The sample here was PBMCs, taken around atezolizumab (anti-PD-L1) treatment. The source is a man in his fifties or sixties with urothelial cancer. Both conserved end residues are part of each CDR3. Size is stated for part of the rows, as once, few or many counts, or as a class when the clone is expanded.

v_gene,len,abundance,CDR3aa
TRBV10-2,15,-,CASSSPKGQAYEQYF
TRBV6-1,14,-,CASSESNSNTEAFF
TRBV7-9,15,-,CASSFSGQNTGELFF
TRBV5-1,14,-,CASSYGQGADTQYF
TRBV5-1,15,once,CASSLASGTTYEQYF
TRBV6-1,15,few,CASRGLEGAIQPQHF
TRBV2,13,-,CASSENGNYGYTF
TRBV7-9,14,-,CASSLYGSNQPQHF
TRBV5-6,11,-,CASSLTGYQFF
TRBV5-6,15,-,CASSLEVGGSAEAFF
TRBV7-9,17,-,CASSSRTGTGRTYEQYF
TRBV10-3,12,few,CAIRTTGGEQYF
TRBV16,15,few,CASSHPAGGNQPQHF
TRBV11-2,17,-,CASSLAGLATSYNEQFF
TRBV18,15,once,CASSPAGDVTGELFF
TRBV5-1,14,-,CASRAGPYQETQYF
TRBV27,14,-,CASSPRTGIYEQYF
TRBV6-5,13,-,CASMDRTDYGYTF
TRBV29-1,14,few,CSVDRTGVNTEAFF
TRBV7-6,16,-,CASSWTSEVAGHEQFF
TRBV7-7,14,-,CASSETTGPYEQYF
TRBV5-1,16,-,CASSPYQGQGIYEQYF
TRBV28,12,-,CASKTDQETQYF
TRBV20-1,11,-,CSALDLETQYF
TRBV14,12,once,CASSFDRGKLFF
TRBV15,15,once,CATSRDQGQNEKLFF
TRBV4-1,16,once,CASSQDIQREVGELFF
TRBV6-6,15,-,CASSYANSGANVLTF
TRBV2,13,few,CASSERRSTEAFF
TRBV18,15,once,CASSQGASGANVLTF
TRBV7-9,14,-,CASSLAGGGNTIYF